This TCR beta chain was observed in a study of shared clonotypes between healthy human individuals (dated by TCRdb to 2018 to 2021). About the study as a whole: The cohort comprised a couple of women and a few men aged 18 to 49 years. For each donor, three plates each were used for CD4 naive and CD4 memory, two plates were used for CD8 naive, and one plate was used for CD8 memory. The study deeply sequenced blood TCR repertoires of five healthy adults to estimate repertoire size and the extent of clonotype sharing between individuals. To increase sequencing depth and limit assay-specific biases, different laboratories used diverse techniques to prepare libraries and sequence TCR repertoires. Per donor, leukapheresis produced somewhere between about 0.94 and 9 billion PBMCs. Study-wide conclusions, independent of this receptor: Compared with non-shared clonotypes, clonotypes shared by all four sorted-subset donors had higher generation probabilities. Even with the large sequencing depth, rarefaction of the sorted-subset datasets indicated that sequencing was incomplete. Naive subsets generally had larger estimated clonotype richness than memory subsets did. The genetic and exposure-history diversity represented was limited by the small number of donors. Sharing across a few donors was observed for around 4.8% of naive CD4, under 4% of naive CD8, roughly 2.3% of memory CD4, and around 0.44% of memory CD8 clonotypes. Based on pairwise subsampling, the degree of clonotype sharing among donors was expected to be affected by sequencing depth. Sampling was limited to blood, and TCR repertoires in tissue likely differ from TCR repertoires in blood.

Concerning this clone itself: Its antigen remains undetermined. It has no much larger one-base neighbor in the sample; base qualities were not kept.

TCR CDR3 regions were amplified from genomic DNA by multiplex PCR using the deep immunoSEQ assay. Genomic DNA extracted from each cell subset was distributed evenly over all wells of several immunoSEQ 96-well plates, and each plate served as one replicate. For sorted subsets, 200 ng of genomic DNA, equivalent to about 30,000 T cell genomes, went into each replicate PCR. Purified libraries were measured with a Qubit 3.0 fluorometer, size-checked on a Bioanalyzer 2100, and measured again with the KAPA Library Quantification kit. Every immunoSEQ 96-well plate was sequenced on a separate single-read 150-cycle Illumina NextSeq 550 flow cell. The source study handled its data this way. Because the immunoSEQ output held only junctional sequences and lacked quality scores, the filtering could not match the filtering applied to full-length reads. Sequences were annotated with PyIR, a Python wrapper for IgBLAST v1.9, using IMGT germline references to assign V/J genes and CDR3. Reads were filtered out if the reads had weak V/J assignments (E-value above 1e-6), no CDR3, stop codons, out-of-frame junctions, or ambiguous translated residues. V3J clonotypes were defined as sequences sharing the same inferred V gene, J gene, and CDR3 amino acid sequence. To compute the percentage overlap between repertoires, the number of shared unique clonotypes was divided by the size of the smaller repertoire. Three approaches were used to assess repertoire richness: RTK rarefaction, the Chao1 estimator, and Recon v2.1 estimates of unobserved clonotypes. OLGA was used to compute generation probabilities for all TCRbeta clonotypes that the gDNA method yielded from several donors. The table was pulled from immuneACCESS by TCRdb, which kept in-frame rearrangements only. Such tables lose some clones; where checked, under half of the loss comes from unresolved V genes, and the rest has no known cause. V and J calls and clone size are given by that table; D and trimming were obtained from the DNA. For this sample there are about 1 million clones; 75% appear just once. Together, the top ten hold roughly 1.5% of the sample.

From the germline V gene, CDR1 is SGHRS and CDR2 is YFSETQ. Cut back by 4 bases and 0 bases, the V and J ends lie 14 bases apart. From its cysteine to its phenylalanine, the CDR3 spans 16 amino acids. This entry keeps only the CDR3 DNA: 48 bases, framed from base 1. The donors were healthy, HIV-negative adults with no recently reported acute infections or vaccinations. Only Caucasian adults living in Nashville, Tennessee, USA were represented among the donors. CD4+ T cells were enriched by magnetic negative selection, after which naive cells were positively selected on CD45RA and the negative fraction was taken as the memory subset. After blood collection by leukapheresis, PBMCs were isolated using Ficoll-Histopaque density gradient centrifugation and then cryopreserved in the vapor phase of liquid nitrogen. Purity and quantity of every magnetically sorted T cell population were checked by analytical flow cytometry. Genomic DNA was isolated from every sorted fraction and measured by UV absorbance on a Nanodrop 2000c.

Input material: memory CD4+ T cells sorted from blood. The sample's cell subset or site label, in plain terms: CD45RA-negative fraction. This TCR came from a man between 18 and 29 years old in good health. The chain joins TRBV5-1 to TRBJ1-5; the best D guess is TRBD1, with 5 bases matching. The DNA is as follows: TGCGCCAGCAGCCCGGCGGGGCCCTATAGCAATCAGCCCCAGCATTTT. Translated, it gives CASSPAGPYSNQPQHF.